This TCR beta chain stems from a study of blood T cell repertoires in COVID-19. The CDR3 has 20 residues. From germline, CDR1 is DFQATT and CDR2 SNEGSKA (reference sequence). The V and J ends lost 3 bases and 2 bases, in that order; junction bases with no gene match: 23. Method: immunoSEQ multiplex PCR; TCRdb's copy keeps in-frame clones and lacks some. The sample lists around 240,000 clones; approximately 85% were seen once. Sequencing was carried out using PBMCs or T cells enriched from blood (not recorded which). This clonotype originated in a woman between 45 and 65 years old who had recovered from COVID-19. The chain employs TRBV20-1 and TRBJ2-7, with TRBD2 identical over 9 bases. The CDR3 bases are TGCAGTGCTAGTACCGCTGGGGGGGTAGCGGGAGCCCCTCTCCCCTACGAGCAGTACTTC. Protein: CSASTAGGVAGAPLPYEQYF.